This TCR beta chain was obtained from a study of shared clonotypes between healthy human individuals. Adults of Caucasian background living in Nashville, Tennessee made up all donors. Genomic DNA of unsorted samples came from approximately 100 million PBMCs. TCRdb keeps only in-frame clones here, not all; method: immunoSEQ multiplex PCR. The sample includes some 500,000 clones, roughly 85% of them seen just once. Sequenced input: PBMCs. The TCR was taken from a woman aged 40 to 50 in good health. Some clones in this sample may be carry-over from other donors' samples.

In nucleotides, the CDR3 is TGTGCCAGCAGCCCGAGCAGCGGGCAATACAATGAGCAGTTCTTC. It encodes CASSPSSGQYNEQFF. The chain employs TRBV7-8 and TRBJ2-1; D possibly corresponds to TRBD2 (6 bases). Germline lookup yields CDR1 SGHVS and CDR2 FQNEAQ. This CDR3 has 15 amino acids. Trimming removed 5 bases from V and 4 bases from J, with 15 bases in between.